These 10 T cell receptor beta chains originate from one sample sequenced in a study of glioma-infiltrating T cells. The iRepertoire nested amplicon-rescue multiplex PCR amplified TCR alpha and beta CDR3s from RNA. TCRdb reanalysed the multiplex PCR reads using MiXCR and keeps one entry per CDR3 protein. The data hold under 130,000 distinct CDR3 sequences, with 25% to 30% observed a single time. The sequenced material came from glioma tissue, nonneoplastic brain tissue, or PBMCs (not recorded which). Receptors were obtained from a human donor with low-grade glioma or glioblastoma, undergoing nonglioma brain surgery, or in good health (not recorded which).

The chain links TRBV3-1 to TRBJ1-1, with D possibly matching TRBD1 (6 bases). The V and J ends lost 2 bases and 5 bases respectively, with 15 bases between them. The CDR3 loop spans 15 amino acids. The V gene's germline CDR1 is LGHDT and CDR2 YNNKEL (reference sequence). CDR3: CASSQWGGSRTEAFF. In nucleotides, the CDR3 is TGTGCCAGCAGCCAATGGGGGGGCTCGAGAACTGAAGCTTTCTTT. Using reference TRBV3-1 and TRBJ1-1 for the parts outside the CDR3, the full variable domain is DTAVSQTPKYLVTQMGNDKSIKCEQNLGHDTMYWYKQDSKKFLKIMFSYNNKELIINETVPNRFSPKSPDKAHLNLHINSLELGDSAVYFCASSQWGGSRTEAFFGQGTRLTVV.

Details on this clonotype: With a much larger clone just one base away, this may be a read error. The DNA of the CDR3 is TGTGCCAGCAGTCCGGGCCTGCAGGGCTGCACCTTC. Amino acid sequence: CASSPGLQGCTF. The rearrangement uses TRBV7-2 and TRBJ1-2, with D tentatively TRBD1 (5 bases). This CDR3 region has 12 residues. From germline, CDR1 is SGHTA and CDR2 FQGNSA.

CDR3 bases: TGTGCCAGCAGTTTGCGGGGGCCTCACGGGCAGTACTTC. It encodes CASSLRGPHGQYF. This chain connects TRBV28 to TRBJ2-7, with a possible D match to TRBD2 (7 bases). Trimming cost V 3 bases and J 9 bases, with 15 bases left between them. Germline values: CDR1 MDHEN, CDR2 SYDVKM. This CDR3 is built from 13 residues.

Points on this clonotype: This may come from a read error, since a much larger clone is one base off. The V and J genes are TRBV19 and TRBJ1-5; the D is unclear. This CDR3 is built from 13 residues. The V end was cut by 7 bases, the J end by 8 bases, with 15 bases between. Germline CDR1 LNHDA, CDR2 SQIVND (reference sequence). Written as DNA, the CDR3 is TGTGCCAGTAAGAGAGTGGAGGATAAGCCCCAGCATTTT. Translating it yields CASKRVEDKPQHF.

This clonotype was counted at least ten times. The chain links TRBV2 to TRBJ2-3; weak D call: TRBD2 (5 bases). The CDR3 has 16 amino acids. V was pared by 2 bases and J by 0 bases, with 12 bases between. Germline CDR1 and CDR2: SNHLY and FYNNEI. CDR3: CASSEIPGSSTDTQYF. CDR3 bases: TGTGCCAGCAGTGAAATCCCGGGGTCTAGCACAGATACGCAGTATTTT.

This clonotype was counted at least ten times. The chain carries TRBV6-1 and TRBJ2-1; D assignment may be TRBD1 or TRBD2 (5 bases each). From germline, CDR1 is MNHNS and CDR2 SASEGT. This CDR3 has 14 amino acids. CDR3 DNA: TGTGCTACAGCGAGGGGCGGCCCCTACAATGAGCAGTTCTTC. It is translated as CATARGGPYNEQFF.

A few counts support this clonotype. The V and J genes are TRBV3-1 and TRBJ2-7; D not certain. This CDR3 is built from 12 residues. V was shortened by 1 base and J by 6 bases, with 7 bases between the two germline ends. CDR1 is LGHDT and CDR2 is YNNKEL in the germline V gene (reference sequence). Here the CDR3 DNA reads TGTGCCAGCAGCCAAGGGCTCGGCGAGCAGTACTTC. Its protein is CASSQGLGEQYF.

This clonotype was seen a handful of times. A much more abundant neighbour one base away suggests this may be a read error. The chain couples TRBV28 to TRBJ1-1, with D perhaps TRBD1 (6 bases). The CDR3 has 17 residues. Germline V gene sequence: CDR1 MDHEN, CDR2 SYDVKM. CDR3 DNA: TGTGCCAGCATAATAATGGGGGGGGCGGAAATGAACACTGAAGCTTCCTTT. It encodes CASIIMGGAEMNTEASF.

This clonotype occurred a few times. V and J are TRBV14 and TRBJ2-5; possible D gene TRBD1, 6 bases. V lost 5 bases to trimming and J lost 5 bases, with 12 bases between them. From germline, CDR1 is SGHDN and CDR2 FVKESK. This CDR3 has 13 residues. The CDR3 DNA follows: TGTGCCAGCAGCAAGGGACAATATGAGACCCAGTACTTC. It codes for CASSKGQYETQYF. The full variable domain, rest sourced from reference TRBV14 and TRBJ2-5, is EAGVTQFPSHSVIEKGQTVTLRCDPISGHDNLYWYRRVMGKEIKFLLHFVKESKQDESGMPNNRFLAERTGGTYSTLKVQPAELEDSGVYFCASSKGQYETQYFGPGTRLLVL.

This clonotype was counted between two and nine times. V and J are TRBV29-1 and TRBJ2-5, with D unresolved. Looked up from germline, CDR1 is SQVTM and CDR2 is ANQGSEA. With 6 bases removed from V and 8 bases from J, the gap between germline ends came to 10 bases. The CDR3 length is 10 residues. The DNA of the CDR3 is TGCAGCGTGACGACTGCAACCCAGTACTTC. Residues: CSVTTATQYF. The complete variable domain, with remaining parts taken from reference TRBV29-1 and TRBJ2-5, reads SAVISQKPSRDICQRGTSLTIQCQVDSQVTMMFWYRQQPGQSLTLIATANQGSEATYESGFVIDKFPISRPNLTFSTLTVSNMSPEDSSIYLCSVTTATQYFGPGTRLLVL.